The clone carrying this TCR beta chain occurred many times. As yet, its antigen is unknown. This specimen belongs to a study of metastatic and nonmetastatic thyroid tumors. In the study overall: Malignant thyroid and benign thyroid patients provided blood and tumor or nodule tissue whose repertoires were compared. Study outcomes and limitations: In blood and tumor, TCR beta diversity was reportedly significantly higher in malignant thyroid tumors than in benign nodules.

Thyroid surgery had not been preceded by any treatment in any patient. V shed 4 bases, J shed 11 bases, and the junction held 5 bases outside the gene matches. CDR3 length: 14 residues. CDR1 and CDR2 from the germline V gene are MDHEN and SYDVKM. Methods used by the authors: Using the CDR3 differences seen across clinicopathological groups, the authors built a distant-metastasis classifier for papillary thyroid cancer, which was meant to discriminate distant-metastatic patients. TCRdb used MiXCR to call clones anew from the PCR reads. TCRdb, not the original authors, processed these V and J calls. The sample carries tens of thousands of clones, roughly 13% recorded once.

This chain joins TRBV28 and TRBJ1-6; 10 bases agree with TRBD1. The source material was blood. The clonotype originates from a female donor with papillary thyroid cancer or a benign thyroid nodule (not recorded which). Some clones in this sample may be carry-over from other donors' samples. In nucleotides, the CDR3 is TGTGCCAGCAGTTCGACAGGGGGCCTAACACCCCTCCACTTT. Encoded protein: CASSSTGGLTPLHF.